The 28 T cell receptor beta chains listed next were all sequenced from one sample in a study of shared clonotypes between healthy human individuals. Some clones are missing from TCRdb's copy, which holds only in-frame ones; the method was immunoSEQ multiplex PCR. The table shows some 2,000,000 clones, with 90% to 95% occurring only once. Sequencing input: naive CD4+ T cells sorted from blood. The subset is: CD45RA+ positively selected. The receptors were sampled from a man aged 18 to 30 in good health.

This sequence joins TRBV10-3 and TRBJ2-5; D call uncertain. The CDR3 consists of 13 residues. Deletions cut 3 bases from V and 1 base from J, with 6 bases between. Per germline, CDR1 ENHRY and CDR2 SYGVKD. The DNA for the CDR3 is TGTGCCATCAGTGAAAGGGTCCAAGAGACCCAGTACTTC. The encoded protein is CAISERVQETQYF.

CDR3 amino acids: CASNRGRDYEQYF. DNA of the CDR3: TGTGCCAGCAACAGGGGCCGAGACTACGAGCAGTACTTC. The chain links TRBV6-5 to TRBJ2-7, with 7 bases fitting TRBD1. V shed 7 bases and J 3 bases; nucleotides not matched to a gene: 6. This CDR3 is 13 amino acids long. Germline loops: CDR1 MNHEY, CDR2 SVGAGI.

The chain joins TRBV5-4 to TRBJ1-1, with D possibly being TRBD1 (5 bases). Germline CDR1 reads SGHNT; CDR2 reads YYREEE (reference sequence). The CDR3 length is 14 residues. V shed 1 base and J shed 0 bases, with 7 bases lying between them. CDR3: CASSLLTVNTEAFF. The CDR3 DNA sequence: TGTGCCAGCAGCTTGCTGACAGTGAACACTGAAGCTTTCTTT.

The V and J genes are TRBV7-3 and TRBJ1-2; a weak D match, TRBD1 (6 bases). Germline assignment: CDR1 SGHTA and CDR2 FQGTGA. The CDR3 runs 13 residues. The germline V and J ends were trimmed by 5 bases and 7 bases, with 14 bases remaining between them. The DNA for the CDR3 is TGTGCCAGCAGCCGTGACAGGTCCTCTGGCTACACCTTC. Its translation: CASSRDRSSGYTF.

For this clone: Additional DNA sequences in this sample encode the identical CDR3. The rearrangement uses TRBV5-4 and TRBJ2-3; TRBD2 might be the D (5 bases). Germline V gene sequence: CDR1 SGHNT, CDR2 YYREEE (reference sequence). The CDR3 runs 12 residues. V was pared by 2 bases and J by 6 bases, with 7 bases between. CDR3 bases: TGTGCCAGCAGCTTATCGGGGGATACGCAGTATTTT. It specifies CASSLSGDTQYF.

The V call is TRBV18, the J call TRBJ1-4, with 9 bases lining up with TRBD1. Germline V CDR1 and CDR2: KGHSH, LQKENI. The V gene end was trimmed by 5 bases and the J gene end by 3 bases; junction bases not matched to a gene: 10. The CDR3 contains 17 residues. CDR3 amino acids: CASSRAGTGPSNEKLFF. The CDR3 DNA follows: TGTGCCAGCTCAAGGGCCGGGACAGGGCCCTCTAATGAAAAACTGTTTTTT. Variable domain in full (rest from reference TRBV18 and TRBJ1-4): NAGVMQNPRHLVRRRGQEARLRCSPMKGHSHVYWYRQLPEEGLKFMVYLQKENIIDESGMPKERFSAEFPKEGPSILRIQQVVRGDSAAYFCASSRAGTGPSNEKLFFGSGTQLSVL.

This sequence joins TRBV10-3 and TRBJ2-6, with D tentatively TRBD1 (6 bases). Germline values: CDR1 ENHRY, CDR2 SYGVKD. The CDR3 has 15 amino acids. The V end lost 3 bases, the J end lost 1 base, and 7 bases lay between the germline ends. The CDR3 loop reads CAISDRGSGANVLTF. The CDR3 bases are TGTGCCATCAGTGACAGGGGTTCTGGGGCCAACGTCCTGACTTTC.

This chain connects TRBV19 to TRBJ1-1, with D unclear. The germline V and J ends were trimmed by 0 bases and 0 bases, with 5 bases remaining between them. This CDR3 has 14 amino acids. Germline V gene data show CDR1 as LNHDA and CDR2 as SQIVND (reference sequence). The CDR3 DNA reads TGTGCCAGTAGTATAGACCAACTGAACACTGAAGCTTTCTTT. Its protein product is CASSIDQLNTEAFF.

To note about this clone: Within the sample, other DNA sequences also encode this same CDR3. The genes are TRBV18 and TRBJ1-1, with no clear D. Trimming stripped 3 bases from V and 1 base from J, with 9 bases between. This CDR3 is built from 14 residues. Germline CDR1 reads KGHSH; CDR2 reads LQKENI. The CDR3 region has the DNA TGTGCCAGCTCACCGGCGCTTACGAACACTGAAGCTTTCTTT. This encodes CASSPALTNTEAFF.

The chain couples TRBV9 to TRBJ2-3, with 7 bases identical to TRBD1. The CDR3 length is 16 residues. Trimming removed 0 bases from V and 3 bases from J; junction bases left unmatched: 7. Germline loops: CDR1 SGDLS, CDR2 YYNGEE. The CDR3 region is CASSVGRTGKTDTQYF. For the CDR3, the DNA is TGTGCCAGCAGCGTAGGGAGGACAGGAAAAACAGATACGCAGTATTTT.

The chain is built from TRBV5-6 and TRBJ2-7; D not certain. Trimming took off 0 bases at V and 2 bases at J, with 12 bases between the two ends. Per the germline V gene, CDR1 is SGHDT and CDR2 is YYEEEE. The CDR3 totals 15 residues. DNA for the CDR3: TGTGCCAGCAGCTTGGGACCATCAAGCCCCTACGAGCAGTACTTC. It is translated as CASSLGPSSPYEQYF.

A word on this clone: Other DNA sequences of this sample code for an identical CDR3. V usage is TRBV5-1 and J usage is TRBJ2-2; TRBD1 might be the D (6 bases). The germline V and J ends were trimmed by 2 bases and 5 bases, with 10 bases remaining between them. Germline V lookup: CDR1 SGHRS, CDR2 YFSETQ. CDR3 length equals 14 residues. CDR3 sequence: CASSFQGNTGELFF. CDR3 in DNA: TGCGCCAGCAGCTTCCAGGGGAATACCGGGGAGCTGTTTTTT.

The chain uses TRBV5-6 and TRBJ1-6, with a tentative D call TRBD1 (5 bases). The germline V gene has CDR1 SGHDT and CDR2 YYEEEE. V was trimmed by 1 base and J by 0 bases, leaving 14 bases between them. The CDR3 length is 18 residues. The CDR3 is CASSLLGLQSSYNSPLHF. For the CDR3, the DNA is TGTGCCAGCAGCTTGTTGGGACTCCAGAGCTCCTATAATTCACCCCTCCACTTT. The full variable domain, completed using reference TRBV5-6 and TRBJ1-6, is DAGVTQSPTHLIKTRGQQVTLRCSPKSGHDTVSWYQQALGQGPQFIFQYYEEEERQRGNFPDRFSGHQFPNYSSELNVNALLLGDSALYLCASSLLGLQSSYNSPLHFGNGTRLTVT.

CDR3: CASSFRSGELFF. The CDR3, as DNA: TGTGCCAGCAGCTTTCGCTCCGGGGAGCTGTTTTTT. The chain is built from TRBV7-6 and TRBJ2-2; D is ambiguous. Trimming stripped 3 bases from V and 6 bases from J, with 5 bases between. This CDR3 region has 12 residues. The germline V gene has CDR1 SGHVS and CDR2 FNYEAQ.

The V and J genes are TRBV9 and TRBJ2-2, with D possibly TRBD2 on 5 matching bases. The CDR3 extends over 15 amino acids. V gave up 4 bases and J gave up 3 bases, with 13 bases separating them. Germline V CDR1 and CDR2: SGDLS, YYNGEE. CDR3 coding DNA: TGTGCCAGCAGCTCTCAGCTAGCTGACACCGGGGAGCTGTTTTTT. As protein: CASSSQLADTGELFF.

The rearrangement uses TRBV4-1 and TRBJ2-1; possible D gene TRBD2, 5 bases. Germline CDR1 and CDR2: MGHRA and YSYEKL. V lost 1 base and J lost 3, with 16 bases in between. The CDR3 length is 17 residues. In DNA form, the CDR3 reads TGCGCCAGCAGCCAAGCGCGGGCTCGGGGTTACTACAATGAGCAGTTCTTC. It codes for CASSQARARGYYNEQFF.

The chain is built from TRBV5-6 and TRBJ1-2, with D maybe TRBD1 (5 bases). The CDR3 is 14 amino acids. Germline values: CDR1 SGHDT, CDR2 YYEEEE. Between the trimmed V and J ends, which lost 3 bases and 4 bases, there was a span of 13 bases. The CDR3 loop is CASSSLTAPYGYTF. DNA of the CDR3: TGTGCCAGCAGCTCCCTGACAGCACCCTATGGCTACACCTTC.

This chain links TRBV9 with TRBJ2-1; D gene ambiguous. V was clipped by 3 bases and J by 0 bases, with 10 bases between them. The germline V gene has CDR1 SGDLS and CDR2 YYNGEE. The CDR3 is 15 residues long. In DNA, the CDR3 is TGTGCCAGCAGCGACGGGCCGAGCTCCTACAATGAGCAGTTCTTC. Translation: CASSDGPSSYNEQFF.

The rearrangement joins TRBV30 to TRBJ1-2, with TRBD1 as a possible D gene (5 bases). The CDR3 contains 10 residues. V gave up 7 bases and J gave up 5 bases, with 8 bases separating them. Looked up from germline, CDR1 is GTSNPN and CDR2 is SVGIG (reference sequence). CDR3 bases: TGTGCCTACGACAGTTATGGCTACACCTTC. It is translated as CAYDSYGYTF.

This rearrangement joins TRBV7-9 to TRBJ2-2; perhaps TRBD1 as D (5 bases). V lost 0 bases and J lost 4, with 9 bases in between. The CDR3 has 15 amino acids. Germline V gene sequence: CDR1 SEHNR, CDR2 FQNEAQ (reference sequence). The CDR3, as DNA: TGTGCCAGCAGCTTAGCCCAGGGTCTCACCGGGGAGCTGTTTTTT. Its protein product is CASSLAQGLTGELFF.

The V gene is TRBV28, the J gene TRBJ1-6, with TRBD1 matching 9 bases. The CDR3 is made up of 19 amino acids. Germline lookup yields CDR1 MDHEN and CDR2 SYDVKM. V gave up 5 bases and J gave up 9 bases; unmatched junction bases: 20. This chain's CDR3 is CASSLKRTGARGVSSPLHF. CDR3 sequence (DNA): TGTGCCAGCAGTCTAAAAAGGACAGGGGCCCGAGGTGTGAGTTCACCCCTCCACTTT.

This clone was seen only once. This sequence joins TRBV5-1 and TRBJ1-2; 7 bases fit TRBD1. Germline values: CDR1 SGHRS, CDR2 YFSETQ. After removal of 4 bases from V and 8 bases from J, the junction contained 8 bases not matched to a gene. This CDR3 comprises 13 residues. Here the CDR3 reads CASSAGTAAGYTF. Written as DNA, the CDR3 is TGCGCCAGCAGCGCCGGGACAGCCGCAGGCTACACCTTC.

The CDR3 region is CASSLSDRGPYEQYF. The CDR3 bases are TGTGCCAGCAGCTTAAGCGACAGGGGCCCCTACGAGCAGTACTTC. This chain connects TRBV7-9 to TRBJ2-7; 8 nucleotides agree with TRBD1. Germline V CDR1 and CDR2: SEHNR, FQNEAQ (reference sequence). The trim removed 2 bases at V and 2 bases at J, leaving 5 bases unmatched. The CDR3 covers 15 residues.

The chain uses TRBV11-2 and TRBJ2-1; 10 bases match TRBD1. Germline CDR1 reads SGHAT; CDR2 reads FQNNGV. Unmatched junction bases numbered 13, after V lost 5 bases and J lost 12 bases. This CDR3 comprises 15 residues. CDR3 nucleotide sequence: TGTGCCAGCAGCAGCCACGGGACAGGGGTGGTATGGCAGTTCTTC. The encoded protein is CASSSHGTGVVWQFF.

Turning to this clone: Other DNA sequences in the same sample also yield this CDR3. The chain couples TRBV5-1 to TRBJ2-1; 10 nucleotides agree with TRBD2. Losses at the gene ends were 5 bases for V and 4 bases for J; bases not matched to a gene: 9. The CDR3 is 16 amino acids. From germline, CDR1 is SGHRS and CDR2 YFSETQ. In DNA, the CDR3 is TGCGCCAGCAGTTCTAGCGGGGGAGCCGCGTACAATGAGCAGTTCTTC. Its protein is CASSSSGGAAYNEQFF.

The rearrangement joins TRBV5-1 to TRBJ2-5; tentatively, D is TRBD1 or TRBD2 (7 bases each). This CDR3 contains 15 residues. Germline values: CDR1 SGHRS, CDR2 YFSETQ. Trimming stripped 2 bases from V and 4 bases from J, with 15 bases between. CDR3 nucleotides: TGCGCCAGCAGCTTACGGGACTACAGGGGAGAGACCCAGTACTTC. Residues: CASSLRDYRGETQYF.

This clone was counted a single time. Other DNA variants within this sample encode the same CDR3. The chain has TRBV30 and TRBJ2-7; 9 nucleotides line up with TRBD1. The V gene's germline CDR1 is GTSNPN and CDR2 SVGIG (reference sequence). The V segment lost 3 bases and the J segment 3 bases; nucleotides outside the gene matches: 3. The CDR3 consists of 13 residues. The CDR3 DNA is TGTGCCTGGAGCCCGGGACAGGGCTACGAGCAGTACTTC. The encoded protein is CAWSPGQGYEQYF. Full variable domain (outside the CDR3, taken from reference TRBV30 and TRBJ2-7): SQTIHQWPATLVQPVGSPLSLECTVEGTSNPNLYWYRQAAGRGLQLLFYSVGIGQISSEVPQNLSASRPQDRQFILSSKKLLLSDSGFYLCAWSPGQGYEQYFGPGTRLTVT.

The chain carries TRBV14 and TRBJ2-3; D not certain. The germline gives CDR1 SGHDN, CDR2 FVKESK. V lost 3 bases, J lost 8 bases, and 6 bases lay in between. The CDR3 runs 11 residues. CDR3 in DNA: TGTGCCAGCAGCCACGAATCTACGCAGTATTTT. Translation: CASSHESTQYF.